The 11 T cell receptor beta chains in this list originate from one sample, sequenced in a study of OX40 agonist ivuxolimab in advanced cancers. To prepare the library, the immunoSEQ multiplex PCR assay was applied. TCRdb's version of the immuneACCESS table is confined to in-frame rearrangements and falls short of the full clone set. An unresolved V gene accounts for under half of the shortfall where checked; the remainder is of unknown origin. The sample includes almost 80,000 clones, with approximately 84% observed a single time. 20% to 25% of the sample belongs to the ten largest clones. This specimen consisted of CD4+ or CD8+ T cells sorted from blood, obtained in a trial of the OX40 agonist ivuxolimab. These receptors all stem from an adult with an advanced solid tumor such as melanoma, head and neck, liver or kidney cancer.

V is TRBV11-2 and J is TRBJ1-2; 7 nucleotides align to TRBD1. V was pared by 5 bases and J by 3 bases, with 3 bases of the junction left unmatched. Germline CDR1 and CDR2: SGHAT and FQNNGV. The CDR3 sequence is 13 residues long. The CDR3 DNA reads TGTGCCAGCAGCCCAGGGGGGGACTATGGCTACACCTTC. This sequence encodes CASSPGGDYGYTF.

The V and J genes are TRBV18 and TRBJ2-3; TRBD1 agrees at 8 bases. The CDR3 is 15 residues long. V was pared by 1 base and J by 2 bases, with 2 bases of the junction left unmatched. In germline, CDR1 is KGHSH, CDR2 LQKENI. This CDR3 is CASSPRGQATDTQYF. In DNA, the CDR3 is TGTGCCAGCTCACCACGGGGACAGGCCACAGATACGCAGTATTTT.

This chain connects TRBV6-1 to TRBJ1-5; 8 positions agree with TRBD1. Germline-derived CDR1 and CDR2 are MNHNS and SASEGT. J was trimmed by 6 bases and V by 4 bases; bases with no gene match: 11. The CDR3 consists of 16 residues. CDR3 protein: CASSGESQGALQPQHF. In nucleotides, the CDR3 is TGTGCCAGCAGTGGGGAATCGCAGGGGGCTCTTCAGCCCCAGCATTTT.

The chain recombines TRBV25-1 with TRBJ2-3; TRBD2 matches 10 bases. Trimming at V came to 2 bases and at J to 2 bases, leaving 1 base not matched to a gene. CDR1 and CDR2 (germline): MGHDK, SYGVNS. The CDR3 contains 15 residues. The CDR3 protein is CASSEGLADTDTQYF. The CDR3 bases are TGTGCCAGCAGTGAAGGACTAGCGGACACAGATACGCAGTATTTT. Together with reference TRBV25-1 and TRBJ2-3, the CDR3 gives the full variable domain: EADIYQTPRYLVIGTGKKITLECSQTMGHDKMYWYQQDPGMELHLIHYSYGVNSTEKGDLSSESTVSRIRTEHFPLTLESARPSHTSQYLCASSEGLADTDTQYFGPGTRLTVL.

The rearrangement uses TRBV27 and TRBJ2-1, with D hard to call. CDR1 MNHEY and CDR2 SMNVEV come from the germline V gene (reference sequence). The CDR3 has 12 residues. The V end lost 5 bases, the J end lost 9 bases, and 11 bases lay between the germline ends. CDR3 loop: CASSEQGLEQFF. The CDR3 DNA sequence: TGTGCCAGCAGTGAGCAAGGCCTTGAGCAGTTCTTC.

This rearrangement joins TRBV6-5 to TRBJ2-5; D is possibly TRBD2 (5 bases). The J call may be incorrect, as the DNA end agrees better with TRBJ2-7. Germline V lookup: CDR1 MNHEY, CDR2 SVGAGI. The CDR3 runs 14 residues. The CDR3 region is CASSRTVSSYEQYF. The CDR3 region has the DNA TGTGCCAGCTCCCGGACTGTCAGCTCCTACGAGCAGTACTTC.

The chain has TRBV11-2 and TRBJ2-3; D is possibly TRBD2 (6 bases). Trimming pared 5 bases from V and 1 base from J, leaving 10 bases between. Per the germline V gene, CDR1 is SGHAT and CDR2 is FQNNGV. This CDR3 contains 14 residues. The CDR3 DNA follows: TGTGCCAGCAGCAATCGGAGGGGCACAGATACGCAGTATTTT. This encodes CASSNRRGTDTQYF.

The V gene is TRBV10-1, the J gene TRBJ2-1; 11 bases map to TRBD1. J gave up 3 bases and V 6 bases, and 10 bases lay outside the gene matches. Germline assignment: CDR1 WNHNN and CDR2 SYGVQD (reference sequence). There are 17 residues in the CDR3. In DNA, the CDR3 is TGCGCCAGCAGCCGCACCACCGGGACAGGGGGCTACAATGAGCAGTTCTTC. Its protein product is CASSRTTGTGGYNEQFF.

The gene calls are TRBV28 and TRBJ1-1; the D gene is possibly TRBD1 (5 bases). Germline V lookup: CDR1 MDHEN, CDR2 SYDVKM. Trimming pared 6 bases from V and 5 bases from J, leaving 22 bases between. CDR3 size: 16 residues. CDR3 nucleotides: TGTGCCAGCAGCACCATCAGGGCTTCATCGGGGACTGAAGCTTTCTTT. Translated: CASSTIRASSGTEAFF.

This rearrangement joins TRBV14 to TRBJ1-3, with D possibly being TRBD1 (6 bases). The CDR3 consists of 14 residues. The germline V and J ends were trimmed by 2 bases and 4 bases, with 9 bases remaining between them. Germline V CDR1 and CDR2: SGHDN, FVKESK. The chain's CDR3 is CASSQTGFGNTIYF. The DNA for the CDR3 is TGTGCCAGCAGCCAAACAGGGTTCGGAAACACCATATATTTT.

V usage is TRBV28 and J usage is TRBJ1-1, with D perhaps TRBD1 (5 bases). This CDR3 is built from 16 residues. V was cut by 6 bases and J by 2 bases, with 19 bases left in between. Per the germline V gene, CDR1 is MDHEN and CDR2 is SYDVKM. CDR3 residues: CASRHDRRDANTEAFF. The CDR3 DNA reads TGTGCCAGCAGACACGACCGCCGGGACGCCAACACTGAAGCTTTCTTT.